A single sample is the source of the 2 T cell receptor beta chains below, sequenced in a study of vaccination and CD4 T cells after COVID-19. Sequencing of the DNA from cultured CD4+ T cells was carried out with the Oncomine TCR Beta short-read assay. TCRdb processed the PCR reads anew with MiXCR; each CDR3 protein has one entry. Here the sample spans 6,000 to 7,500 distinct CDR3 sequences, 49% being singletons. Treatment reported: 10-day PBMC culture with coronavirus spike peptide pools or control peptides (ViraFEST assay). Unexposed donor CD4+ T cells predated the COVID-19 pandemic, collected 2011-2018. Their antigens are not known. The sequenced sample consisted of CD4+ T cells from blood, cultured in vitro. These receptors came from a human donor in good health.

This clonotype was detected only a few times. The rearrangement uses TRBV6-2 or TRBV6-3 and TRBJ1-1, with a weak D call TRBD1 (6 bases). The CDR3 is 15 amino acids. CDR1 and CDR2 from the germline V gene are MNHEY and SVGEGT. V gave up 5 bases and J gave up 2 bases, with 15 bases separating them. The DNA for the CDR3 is TGTGCCAGCAGTCCTGATACAGGGATAAACACTGAAGCTTTCTTT. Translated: CASSPDTGINTEAFF.

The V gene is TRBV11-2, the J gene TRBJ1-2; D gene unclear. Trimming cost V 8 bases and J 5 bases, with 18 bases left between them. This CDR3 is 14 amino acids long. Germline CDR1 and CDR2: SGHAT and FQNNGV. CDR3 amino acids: CASGRDRSAYGYTF. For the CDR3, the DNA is TGTGCCAGCGGGCGGGATAGGTCCGCATATGGCTACACCTTC.